A selection of T cell receptor beta chains follows, all from one sample in a study of blood T cell repertoires in COVID-19. Generated by immunoSEQ multiplex PCR, the TCRdb table keeps only in-frame clones and is missing some. The sample carries around 300,000 clones, around 88% recorded once. The sequenced sample consisted of peripheral blood. The receptors shown here come from a man aged 25 to 40 with active or convalescent COVID-19. Each CDR3 is given with its conserved first and last residue. Fields, in order: D gene, CDR3 length, J gene, clone size, V gene, CDR3 protein, CDR3 DNA. D genes are given only for firm matches. Not every row has a clone size; where given, it reads once, few, many or a size class.

>NA|11|TRBJ1-2|NA|TRBV3-1/TRBV3-2
CLSTGPYGYTF
TGCCTATCCACAGGCCCCTATGGCTACACCTTC
>NA|12|TRBJ1-2|NA|TRBV9
CASSVGGLGYTF
TGTGCCAGCAGCGTAGGGGGGCTTGGCTACACCTTC
>NA|14|TRBJ2-7|NA|TRBV24-1
CATSDSDRSNEQYF
TGTGCCACCAGTGACTCCGACAGGAGTAACGAGCAGTACTTC
>NA|16|TRBJ2-1|NA|TRBV24-1
CATSDFGGSYYNEQFF
TGTGCCACCAGTGATTTTGGGGGCTCTTATTACAATGAGCAGTTCTTC
>NA|15|TRBJ2-6|NA|TRBV28
CASSSPSSGANVLTF
TGTGCCAGCAGCTCCCCTTCTTCTGGGGCCAACGTCCTGACTTTC
>NA|14|TRBJ2-7|NA|TRBV4-1
CASSTRTASYEQYF
TGCGCCAGCAGTACTAGGACCGCATCCTACGAGCAGTACTTC
>NA|14|TRBJ2-2|once|TRBV30
CAWNQGPNTGELFF
TGTGCCTGGAATCAGGGCCCTAACACCGGGGAGCTGTTTTTT
>TRBD2|20|TRBJ2-5|NA|TRBV3-1/TRBV3-2
CASSQNVGTSGSSGQETQYF
TGTGCCAGCAGCCAAAACGTCGGGACTAGCGGGAGCAGTGGCCAAGAGACCCAGTACTTC
>NA|12|TRBJ1-5|few|TRBV19
CASSEQAEPQHF
TGTGCCAGTAGTGAACAGGCGGAGCCCCAGCATTTT
>NA|12|TRBJ2-7|once|TRBV12-3/TRBV12-4
CASSLGTYEQYF
TGTGCCAGCAGTCTAGGGACTTACGAGCAGTACTTC
>TRBD2|17|TRBJ2-3|NA|TRBV27
CASSPGSSGGTRRSQYF
TGTGCCAGCAGCCCCGGGTCCAGCGGGGGGACCCGACGATCGCAGTATTTT
>NA|15|TRBJ1-4|NA|TRBV21-1
CASSGPPQRGEKLFF
TGTGCCAGCAGTGGTCCTCCTCAAAGGGGGGAAAAACTGTTTTTT
>TRBD2|14|TRBJ2-1|NA|TRBV25-1
CASRPSGGYNEQFF
TGTGCCAGCAGACCTAGCGGGGGATACAATGAGCAGTTCTTC
>NA|13|TRBJ1-1|few|TRBV11-3
CASSLDSGTEAFF
TGTGCCAGCAGCTTAGACTCGGGGACTGAAGCTTTCTTT
>NA|13|TRBJ1-1|once|TRBV30
CAWRLRGDTEAFF
TGTGCCTGGAGGCTGCGGGGGGACACTGAAGCTTTCTTT
>TRBD1|14|TRBJ2-3|NA|TRBV7-2
CASSTGQGTDTQYF
TGTGCCAGCAGTACCGGACAGGGAACAGATACGCAGTATTTT
>TRBD2|15|TRBJ2-5|NA|TRBV5-8
CASSLGTSGKETQYF
TGTGCCAGCAGCTTGGGGACTAGCGGAAAAGAGACCCAGTACTTC
>TRBD1|14|TRBJ2-7|NA|TRBV19
CASSMFQGAYEQYF
TGTGCCAGTAGTATGTTCCAGGGGGCCTACGAGCAGTACTTC
>TRBD1|14|TRBJ1-5|few|TRBV5-3
CARSSGQGRKPQHF
TGTGCCAGAAGCTCCGGACAGGGAAGAAAGCCCCAGCATTTT
>TRBD2|15|TRBJ2-3|NA|TRBV28
CASSFAGARADTQYF
TGTGCCAGCAGTTTTGCGGGAGCACGCGCAGATACGCAGTATTTT
>NA|12|TRBJ1-2|once|TRBV6-1
CASSESGYGYTF
TGTGCCAGCAGTGAAAGCGGTTATGGCTACACCTTC
>NA|12|TRBJ2-3|NA|TRBV19
CASSGLLDTQYF
TGTGCCAGTTCGGGACTTTTAGATACGCAGTATTTT
>NA|14|TRBJ1-6|NA|TRBV30
CAWSVGGGNSPLHF
TGTGCCTGGAGTGTTGGGGGAGGGAATTCACCCCTCCACTTT
>TRBD1|14|TRBJ1-3|once|TRBV6-5
CASRAQGLGNTIYF
TGTGCCAGCAGGGCACAGGGGCTTGGAAACACCATATATTTT
>NA|12|TRBJ1-2|NA|TRBV7-9
CASSLESIGYTF
TGTGCCAGCAGCTTAGAGAGTATAGGCTACACCTTC
>NA|16|TRBJ1-5|NA|TRBV5-8
CASSRQAVIGNQPQHF
TGTGCCAGCAGCCGACAGGCCGTGATAGGCAATCAGCCCCAGCATTTT
>TRBD2|16|TRBJ2-2|NA|TRBV25-1
CASSEYAGEYTGELFF
TGTGCCAGCAGTGAATACGCGGGGGAGTACACCGGGGAGCTGTTTTTT
>NA|15|TRBJ1-3|NA|TRBV9
CASSVDWAAPNTIYF
TGTGCCAGCAGCGTAGATTGGGCAGCACCCAACACCATATATTTT
>TRBD1|14|TRBJ1-6|NA|TRBV5-1
CASSFQGDNSPLHF
TGCGCCAGCAGCTTCCAGGGGGATAATTCACCCCTCCACTTT
>NA|16|TRBJ1-6|NA|TRBV7-2
CASSLDRVTRETPLHF
TGTGCCAGCAGCTTAGACAGGGTGACCCGAGAGACACCCCTCCACTTT
>NA|16|TRBJ2-1|NA|TRBV12-2
CASRFDGRGAYNEQFF
TGTGCAAGTCGCTTCGACGGGCGGGGCGCCTACAATGAGCAGTTCTTC
>NA|12|TRBJ2-1|NA|TRBV19
CASSSFYNEQFF
TGTGCCAGTAGTTCCTTCTACAATGAGCAGTTCTTC
>NA|16|TRBJ1-3|NA|TRBV18
CASSDGTLSSGNTIYF
TGTGCCAGCTCAGATGGGACACTCAGCTCTGGAAACACCATATATTTT
>NA|17|TRBJ1-2|NA|TRBV4-1
CASSHPTGQGKVYGYTF
TGCGCCAGCAGCCACCCCACGGGGCAGGGGAAGGTCTATGGCTACACCTTC
>TRBD1|16|TRBJ2-3|NA|TRBV29-1
CSVNTPGQGTTDTQYF
TGCAGCGTGAACACCCCGGGACAGGGAACGACAGATACGCAGTATTTT
>TRBD1|13|TRBJ2-7|NA|TRBV12-3/TRBV12-4
CASRTTGGFEQYF
TGTGCCAGCAGAACGACAGGGGGCTTCGAGCAGTACTTC
>NA|14|TRBJ2-6|many|TRBV7-9
CASSEGHRANVLTF
TGTGCCAGCAGCGAGGGACACCGGGCCAACGTCCTGACTTTC
>TRBD2|17|TRBJ2-5|NA|TRBV2
CASRIGRGNPLQETQYF
TGTGCCAGCAGAATCGGGAGGGGAAACCCGCTCCAAGAGACCCAGTACTTC
>NA|15|TRBJ1-4|NA|TRBV15
CATSPPGALNEKLFF
TGTGCCACCAGTCCCCCGGGAGCCCTTAATGAAAAACTGTTTTTT
>NA|13|TRBJ1-6|few|TRBV6-6
CASSYDIDSPLHF
TGTGCCAGCAGTTACGATATAGATTCACCCCTCCACTTT
>TRBD2|16|TRBJ2-3|NA|TRBV29-1
CSVDRGLAGSTDTQYF
TGCAGCGTTGACCGAGGACTAGCGGGGAGCACAGATACGCAGTATTTT
>TRBD2|18|TRBJ2-2|NA|TRBV5-1
CASSLAYGATSGSGELFF
TGCGCCAGCAGCTTGGCGTATGGCGCAACTAGCGGGAGCGGGGAGCTGTTTTTT
>NA|16|TRBJ2-3|NA|TRBV7-6
CASSLNSRGRGDTQYF
TGTGCCAGCAGCTTAAATAGCAGGGGCCGCGGAGATACGCAGTATTTT
>NA|14|TRBJ1-1|NA|TRBV5-1
CASSLGASNTEAFF
TGCGCCAGCAGCTTGGGCGCTTCGAACACTGAAGCTTTCTTT
>NA|15|TRBJ1-4|NA|TRBV27
CASSLMRGVREKLFF
TGTGCCAGCAGTCTTATGCGGGGGGTGCGGGAAAAACTGTTTTTT
>TRBD1|15|TRBJ2-1|NA|TRBV11-3
CASSDRQGAYNEQFF
TGTGCCAGCAGCGACAGACAGGGGGCTTACAATGAGCAGTTCTTC
>TRBD1|12|TRBJ2-7|NA|TRBV5-5
CASSLDRAEQYF
TGTGCCAGCAGCCTGGACAGGGCCGAGCAGTACTTC
>TRBD2|14|TRBJ2-1|NA|TRBV5-5
CASVGGSEDYEQFF
TGTGCCAGCGTTGGCGGGAGTGAAGACTATGAGCAGTTCTTC
>NA|13|TRBJ1-1|NA|TRBV19
CASSHLWPTEAFF
TGTGCCAGTAGCCACCTCTGGCCAACTGAAGCTTTCTTT
>NA|12|TRBJ1-2|NA|TRBV6-5
CASSNGRGVYTF
TGTGCCAGCAGTAACGGACGGGGAGTCTACACCTTC
>NA|17|TRBJ1-2|NA|TRBV14
CASSQETVAQGNYGYTF
TGTGCCAGCAGCCAAGAAACTGTTGCCCAGGGGAACTATGGCTACACCTTC
>TRBD1|15|TRBJ1-6|NA|TRBV30
CAWSFIGTGRSPLHF
TGTGCCTGGAGCTTCATCGGGACAGGGAGGTCACCCCTCCACTTT
>NA|11|TRBJ1-3|NA|TRBV6-5
CASPSGNTIYF
TGTGCCAGCCCTAGTGGAAACACCATATATTTT
>TRBD2|16|TRBJ2-2|NA|TRBV7-3
CASSSTSGRNPGELFF
TGTGCCAGCAGCTCGACTAGCGGGAGAAATCCCGGGGAGCTGTTTTTT
>NA|13|TRBJ2-1|NA|TRBV14
CASSPRLDNEQFF
TGTGCCAGCAGCCCGCGACTTGACAATGAGCAGTTCTTC
>TRBD1|15|TRBJ1-3|NA|TRBV28
CASSFHRDRGNTIYF
TGTGCCAGCAGTTTCCACCGGGACAGGGGGAACACCATATATTTT